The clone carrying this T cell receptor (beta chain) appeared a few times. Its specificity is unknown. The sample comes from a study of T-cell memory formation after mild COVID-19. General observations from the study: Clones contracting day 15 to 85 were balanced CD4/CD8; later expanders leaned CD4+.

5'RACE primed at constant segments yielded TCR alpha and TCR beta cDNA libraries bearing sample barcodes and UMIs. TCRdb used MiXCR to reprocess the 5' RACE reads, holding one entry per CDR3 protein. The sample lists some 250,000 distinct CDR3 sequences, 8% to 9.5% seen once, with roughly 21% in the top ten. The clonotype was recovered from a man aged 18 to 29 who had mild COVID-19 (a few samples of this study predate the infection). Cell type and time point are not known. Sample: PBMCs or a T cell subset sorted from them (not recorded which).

CDR3 sequence: CASSYTGVAGELFF. DNA of the CDR3: TGTGCCAGCAGCTACACGGGGGTGGCCGGGGAGCTGTTTTTT. The rearrangement joins TRBV7-3 to TRBJ2-2, with D possibly matching TRBD2 (6 bases). The germline V gene has CDR1 SGHTA and CDR2 FQGTGA. Deletions cut 4 bases from V and 6 bases from J, with 12 bases between. The CDR3 has 14 amino acids.